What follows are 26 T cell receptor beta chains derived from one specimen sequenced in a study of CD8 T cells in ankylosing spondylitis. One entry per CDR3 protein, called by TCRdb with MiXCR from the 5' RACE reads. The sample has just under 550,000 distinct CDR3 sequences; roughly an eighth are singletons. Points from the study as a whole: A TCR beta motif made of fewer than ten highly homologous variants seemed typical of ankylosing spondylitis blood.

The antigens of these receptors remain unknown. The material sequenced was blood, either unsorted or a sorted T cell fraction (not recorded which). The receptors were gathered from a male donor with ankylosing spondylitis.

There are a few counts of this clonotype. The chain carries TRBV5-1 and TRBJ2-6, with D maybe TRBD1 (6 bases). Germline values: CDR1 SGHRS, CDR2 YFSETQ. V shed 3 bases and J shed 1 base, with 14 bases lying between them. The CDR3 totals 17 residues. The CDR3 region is CASSSRDIVSGANVLTF. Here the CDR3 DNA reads TGCGCCAGCAGCTCGAGGGACATCGTATCTGGGGCCAACGTCCTGACTTTC. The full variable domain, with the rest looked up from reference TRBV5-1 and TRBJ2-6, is KAGVTQTPRYLIKTRGQQVTLSCSPISGHRSVSWYQQTPGQGLQFLFEYFSETQRNKGNFPGRFSGRQFSNSRSEMNVSTLELGDSALYLCASSSRDIVSGANVLTFGAGSRLTVL.

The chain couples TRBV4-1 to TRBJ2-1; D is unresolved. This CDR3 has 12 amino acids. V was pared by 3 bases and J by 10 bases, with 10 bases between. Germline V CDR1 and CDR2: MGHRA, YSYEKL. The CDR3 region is CASSQPAPEQFF. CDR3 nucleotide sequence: TGCGCCAGCAGCCAGCCGGCCCCGGAGCAGTTCTTC.

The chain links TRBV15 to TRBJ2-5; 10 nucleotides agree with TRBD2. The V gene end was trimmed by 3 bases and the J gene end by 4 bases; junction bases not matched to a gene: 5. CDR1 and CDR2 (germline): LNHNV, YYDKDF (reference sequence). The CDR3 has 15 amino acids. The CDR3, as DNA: TGTGCCACCAGCAGGACTAGCGGGCAGGGAGAGACCCAGTACTTC. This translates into CATSRTSGQGETQYF. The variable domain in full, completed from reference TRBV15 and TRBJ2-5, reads DAMVIQNPRYQVTQFGKPVTLSCSQTLNHNVMYWYQQKSSQAPKLLFHYYDKDFNNEADTPDNFQSRRPNTSFCFLDIRSPGLGDTAMYLCATSRTSGQGETQYFGPGTRLLVL.

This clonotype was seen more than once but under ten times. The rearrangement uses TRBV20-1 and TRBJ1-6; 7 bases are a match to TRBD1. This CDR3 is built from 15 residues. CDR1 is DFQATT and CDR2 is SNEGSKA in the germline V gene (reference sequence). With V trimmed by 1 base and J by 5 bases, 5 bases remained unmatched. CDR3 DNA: TGCAGTGCTAGAGTGGCGGGACAGAATAATTCACCCCTCCACTTT. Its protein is CSARVAGQNNSPLHF.

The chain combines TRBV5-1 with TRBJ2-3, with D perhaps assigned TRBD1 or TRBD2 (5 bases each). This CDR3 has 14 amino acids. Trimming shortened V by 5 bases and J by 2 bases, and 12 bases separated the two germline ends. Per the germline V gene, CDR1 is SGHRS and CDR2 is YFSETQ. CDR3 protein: CASSSGTLTDTQYF. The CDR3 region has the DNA TGCGCCAGCAGTTCCGGGACCCTCACAGATACGCAGTATTTT. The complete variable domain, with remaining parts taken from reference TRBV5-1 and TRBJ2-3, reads KAGVTQTPRYLIKTRGQQVTLSCSPISGHRSVSWYQQTPGQGLQFLFEYFSETQRNKGNFPGRFSGRQFSNSRSEMNVSTLELGDSALYLCASSSGTLTDTQYFGPGTRLTVL.

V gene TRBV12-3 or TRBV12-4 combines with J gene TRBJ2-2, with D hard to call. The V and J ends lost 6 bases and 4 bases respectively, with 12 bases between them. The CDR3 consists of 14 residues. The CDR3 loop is CASRRAPGTGELFF. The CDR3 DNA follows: TGTGCCAGCAGAAGGGCGCCCGGCACCGGGGAGCTGTTTTTT.

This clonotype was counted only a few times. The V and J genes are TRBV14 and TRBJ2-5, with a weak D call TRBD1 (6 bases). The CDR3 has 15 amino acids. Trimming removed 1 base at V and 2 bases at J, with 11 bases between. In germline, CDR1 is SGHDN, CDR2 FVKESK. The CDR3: CASSQGGPGQETQYF. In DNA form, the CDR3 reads TGTGCCAGCAGCCAAGGGGGGCCAGGACAAGAGACCCAGTACTTC.

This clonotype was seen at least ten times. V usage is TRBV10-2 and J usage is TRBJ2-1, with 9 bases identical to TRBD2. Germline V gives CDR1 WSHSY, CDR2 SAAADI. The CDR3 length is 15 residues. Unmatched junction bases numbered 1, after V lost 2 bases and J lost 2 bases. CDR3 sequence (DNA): TGCGCCAGCAGTGAGGCTAGCGGGGCCTACAATGAGCAGTTCTTC. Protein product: CASSEASGAYNEQFF.

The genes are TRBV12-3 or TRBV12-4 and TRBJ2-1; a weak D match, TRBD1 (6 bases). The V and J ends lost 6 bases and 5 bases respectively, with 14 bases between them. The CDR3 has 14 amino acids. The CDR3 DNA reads TGTGCCAGCAGCTATATCGGACAGAACAATGAGCAGTTCTTC. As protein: CASSYIGQNNEQFF.

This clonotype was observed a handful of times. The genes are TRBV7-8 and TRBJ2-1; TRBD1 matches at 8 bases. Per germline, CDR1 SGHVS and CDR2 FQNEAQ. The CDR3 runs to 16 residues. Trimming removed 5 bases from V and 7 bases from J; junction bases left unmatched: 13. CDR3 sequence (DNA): TGTGCCAGCAGCCCCTTAAGGGACAGGATTAGGAATGAGCAGTTCTTC. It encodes CASSPLRDRIRNEQFF. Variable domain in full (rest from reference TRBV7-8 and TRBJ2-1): GAGVSQSPRYKVAKRGQDVALRCDPISGHVSLFWYQQALGQGPEFLTYFQNEAQLDKSGLPSDRFFAERPEGSVSTLKIQRTQQEDSAVYLCASSPLRDRIRNEQFFGPGTRLTVL.

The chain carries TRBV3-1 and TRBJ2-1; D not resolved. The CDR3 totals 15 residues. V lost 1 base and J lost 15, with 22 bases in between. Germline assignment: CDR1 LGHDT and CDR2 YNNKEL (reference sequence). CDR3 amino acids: CASSQVGVPTVGRFF. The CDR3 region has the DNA TGTGCCAGCAGCCAAGTGGGTGTCCCTACGGTTGGGCGGTTCTTC.

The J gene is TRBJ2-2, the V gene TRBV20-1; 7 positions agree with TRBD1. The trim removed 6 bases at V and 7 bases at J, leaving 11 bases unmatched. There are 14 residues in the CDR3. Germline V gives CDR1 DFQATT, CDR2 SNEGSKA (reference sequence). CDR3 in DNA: TGCAGTGCCTATGACAGGGAAGTGATCGGGGAGCTGTTTTTT. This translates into CSAYDREVIGELFF.

The CDR3 region is CASSQERQGNSPLHF. Written as DNA, the CDR3 is TGTGCCAGCAGCCAAGAACGGCAGGGTAATTCACCCCTCCACTTT. The chain has TRBV4-2 and TRBJ1-6, with a possible D match to TRBD1 (5 bases). The V and J ends lost 0 bases and 6 bases respectively, with 9 bases between them. The CDR3 runs 15 residues. Germline values: CDR1 LGHNA, CDR2 YNFKEQ.

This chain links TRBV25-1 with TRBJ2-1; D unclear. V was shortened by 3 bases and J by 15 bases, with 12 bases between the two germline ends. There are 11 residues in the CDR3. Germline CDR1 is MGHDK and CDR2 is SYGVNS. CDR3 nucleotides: TGTGCCAGCAGTGAGTTCAGCGTGTCGTTCTTC. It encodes CASSEFSVSFF.

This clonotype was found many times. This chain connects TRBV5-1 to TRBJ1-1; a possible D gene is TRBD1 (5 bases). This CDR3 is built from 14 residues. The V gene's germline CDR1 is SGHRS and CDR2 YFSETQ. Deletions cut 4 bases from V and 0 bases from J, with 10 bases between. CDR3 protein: CASSGDGLNTEAFF. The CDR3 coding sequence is TGCGCCAGCAGCGGGGACGGCCTGAACACTGAAGCTTTCTTT.

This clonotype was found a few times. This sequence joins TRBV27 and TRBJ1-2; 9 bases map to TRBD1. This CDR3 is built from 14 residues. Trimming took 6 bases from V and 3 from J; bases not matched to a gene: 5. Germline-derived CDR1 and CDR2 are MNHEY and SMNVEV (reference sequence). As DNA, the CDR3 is TGTGCCAGCAGGGGGACAGGGAGGTACTATGGCTACACCTTC. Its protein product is CASRGTGRYYGYTF.

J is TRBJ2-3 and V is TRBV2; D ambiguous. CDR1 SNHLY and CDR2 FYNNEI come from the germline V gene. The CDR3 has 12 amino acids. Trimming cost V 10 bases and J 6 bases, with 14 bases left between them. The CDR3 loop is CATRLLLDTQYF. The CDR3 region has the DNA TGTGCCACCCGTCTCCTCCTGGATACGCAGTATTTT.

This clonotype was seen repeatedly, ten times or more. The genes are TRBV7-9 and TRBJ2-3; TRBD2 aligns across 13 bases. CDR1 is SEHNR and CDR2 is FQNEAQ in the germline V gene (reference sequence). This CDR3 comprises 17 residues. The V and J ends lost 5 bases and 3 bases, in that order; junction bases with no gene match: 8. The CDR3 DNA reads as TGTGCCAGCAGCCAGGGACTAGCGGGAAGGCAGACAGATACGCAGTATTTT. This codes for CASSQGLAGRQTDTQYF.

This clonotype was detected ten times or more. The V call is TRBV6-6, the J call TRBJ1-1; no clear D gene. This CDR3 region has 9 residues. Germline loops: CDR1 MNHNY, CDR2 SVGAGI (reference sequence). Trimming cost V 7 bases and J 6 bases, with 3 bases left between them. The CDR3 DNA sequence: TGTGCCAGCACCTCTGAAGCTTTCTTT. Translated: CASTSEAFF.

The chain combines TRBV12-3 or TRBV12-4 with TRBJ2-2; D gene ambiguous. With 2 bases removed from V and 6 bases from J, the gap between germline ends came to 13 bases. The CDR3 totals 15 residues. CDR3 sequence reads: CASSLILSWAGELFF. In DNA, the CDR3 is TGTGCCAGCAGTTTAATACTCTCTTGGGCCGGGGAGCTGTTTTTT.

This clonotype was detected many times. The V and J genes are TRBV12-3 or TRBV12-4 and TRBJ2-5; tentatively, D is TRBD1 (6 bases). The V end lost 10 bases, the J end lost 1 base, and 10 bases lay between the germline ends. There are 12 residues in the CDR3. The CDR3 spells CAMWTAQETQYF. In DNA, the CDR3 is TGTGCCATGTGGACAGCCCAAGAGACCCAGTACTTC.

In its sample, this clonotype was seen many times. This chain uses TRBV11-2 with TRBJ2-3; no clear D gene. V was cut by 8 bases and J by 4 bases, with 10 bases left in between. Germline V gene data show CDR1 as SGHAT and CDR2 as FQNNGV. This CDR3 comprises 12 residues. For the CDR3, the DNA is TGTGCCAGCGGCACTACATCAGATACGCAGTATTTT. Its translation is CASGTTSDTQYF.

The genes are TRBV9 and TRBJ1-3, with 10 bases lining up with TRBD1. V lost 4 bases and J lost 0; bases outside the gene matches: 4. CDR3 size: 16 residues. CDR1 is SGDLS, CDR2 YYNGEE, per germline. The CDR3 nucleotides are TGTGCCAGCAGCAGGGACAGGGGATACTCTGGAAACACCATATATTTT. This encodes CASSRDRGYSGNTIYF.

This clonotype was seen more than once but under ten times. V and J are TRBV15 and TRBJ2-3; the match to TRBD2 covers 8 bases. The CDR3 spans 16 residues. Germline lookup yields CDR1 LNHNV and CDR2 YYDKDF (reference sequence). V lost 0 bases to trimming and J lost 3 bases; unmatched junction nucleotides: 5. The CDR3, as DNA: TGTGCCACCAGCAGAGATCCGTCTAGCGGGACAGATACGCAGTATTTT. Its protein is CATSRDPSSGTDTQYF.

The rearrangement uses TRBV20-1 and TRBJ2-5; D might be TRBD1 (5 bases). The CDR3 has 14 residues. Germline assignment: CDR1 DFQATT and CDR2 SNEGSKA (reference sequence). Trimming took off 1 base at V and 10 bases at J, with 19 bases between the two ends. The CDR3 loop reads CSARGPRGLEIQYF. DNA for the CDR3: TGCAGTGCTAGAGGCCCTAGGGGCCTCGAAATCCAGTACTTC.

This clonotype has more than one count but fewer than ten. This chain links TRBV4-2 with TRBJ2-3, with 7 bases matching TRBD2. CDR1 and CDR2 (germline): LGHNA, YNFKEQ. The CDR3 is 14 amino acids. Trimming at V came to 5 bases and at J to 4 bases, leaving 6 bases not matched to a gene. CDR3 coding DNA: TGTGCCAGCAGCGTTACTAGCGTCCCAGATACGCAGTATTTT. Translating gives CASSVTSVPDTQYF.